This T cell receptor (beta chain) appears in the sequencing data of a study of vaccination and CD4 T cells after COVID-19. A remark on this clonotype: Its antigen is still unknown.

Oncomine TCR Beta short-read sequencing was applied to DNA from cultured CD4+ T cells. One entry per CDR3 protein results from TCRdb running MiXCR on the PCR reads. The sample gives fewer than 14,000 distinct CDR3 sequences, 41% of which show up once; approximately 10% is in the top ten. This sample's treatment: approximately nine-day PBMC culture with coronavirus spike peptide pools or control peptides (ViraFEST assay). After removal of 5 bases from V and 0 bases from J, the junction contained 8 bases not matched to a gene. Germline V gene data show CDR1 as LNHDA and CDR2 as SQIVND (reference sequence). The CDR3 loop spans 16 amino acids.

The chain joins TRBV19 to TRBJ2-7; 9 bases are a match to TRBD1. The sample here was CD4+ T cells from blood, cultured in vitro, taken after SARS-CoV-2 vaccination. This receptor was obtained from a human donor who had recovered from COVID-19. The CDR3 here is CASSDTGTGFSYEQYF. The CDR3 DNA sequence: TGTGCCAGTAGTGACACCGGGACAGGGTTCTCCTACGAGCAGTACTTC.